The present TCR beta chain was sequenced within a study of blood T cell repertoires in COVID-19. Using immunoSEQ multiplex PCR, the repertoire was profiled, and TCRdb retains in-frame clones only, with some absent. The table shows some 490,000 clones, with around nine tenths occurring only once. Cohort 3 recovery required two negative PCRs, clearance, or symptom resolution. Sequences were obtained from PBMCs or T cells enriched from blood (not recorded which). The receptor's source is a woman aged 55-70 years who had recovered from COVID-19.

The CDR3 loop reads CASSLFVNGRVSAEAFF. CDR3 bases: TGTGCCAGCAGCCTGTTCGTTAACGGGAGAGTGAGCGCTGAAGCTTTCTTT. V is TRBV3-1 (or the pseudogene TRBV3-2) and J is TRBJ1-1; D unclear. The CDR3 is 17 residues long. Per the germline V gene, CDR1 is LGHDT and CDR2 is YNNKEL (reference sequence). V lost 4 bases, J lost 6 bases, and 24 bases lay in between.